These T cell receptor beta chains were read from a single sample in a study of blood T cell repertoires in COVID-19. Some clones are missing from TCRdb's copy, which holds only in-frame ones; the method was immunoSEQ multiplex PCR. This sample has tens of thousands of clones; nearly 90% occur once, and the top ten carry roughly 1.6%. The sample consisted of peripheral blood. The origin of the receptors is a man between 60 and 75 years old with acute or convalescent COVID-19. Each CDR3 is given with its conserved first and last residue. D genes are given only for firm matches. Size is omitted from some rows. Given values are once, few, many or a class for expanded clones.

D gene: -; V gene: TRBV18; J gene: TRBJ1-2; clone size: -; CDR3 DNA: TGTGCCAGCTCACCACAAAGGGGCGCGAAGGATGGCTACACCTTC; CDR3 protein: CASSPQRGAKDGYTF
D gene: -; V gene: TRBV10-3; J gene: TRBJ1-1; clone size: few; CDR3 DNA: TGTGCCATCAGTGATGACAACCTGAACACTGAAGCTTTCTTT; CDR3 protein: CAISDDNLNTEAFF
D gene: -; V gene: TRBV7-3; J gene: TRBJ1-3; clone size: -; CDR3 DNA: TGTGCCAGCAGCTTACATCCCGCGGCCTCTGGAAACACCATATATTTT; CDR3 protein: CASSLHPAASGNTIYF
D gene: TRBD1; V gene: TRBV5-1; J gene: TRBJ1-1; clone size: -; CDR3 DNA: TGCGCCAGCAGGCTGACAGGGGGCACTGAAGCTTTCTTT; CDR3 protein: CASRLTGGTEAFF
D gene: -; V gene: TRBV21-1; J gene: TRBJ1-6; clone size: -; CDR3 DNA: TGTGCCGAAGCGGGGAACTCCTATAATTCACCCCTCCACTTT; CDR3 protein: CAEAGNSYNSPLHF
D gene: TRBD1; V gene: TRBV10-3; J gene: TRBJ1-5; clone size: -; CDR3 DNA: TGTGCCATCAGTGTAGGCCAGGGGGCCGGTCAGCCCCAGCATTTT; CDR3 protein: CAISVGQGAGQPQHF
D gene: -; V gene: TRBV2; J gene: TRBJ2-2; clone size: -; CDR3 DNA: TGTGCCAGCAGATTTAGCTCCCCCGGGGAGCTGTTTTTT; CDR3 protein: CASRFSSPGELFF
D gene: -; V gene: TRBV30; J gene: TRBJ1-3; clone size: -; CDR3 DNA: TGTGCCTGGAGCCATTCGGCGGACACCATATATTTT; CDR3 protein: CAWSHSADTIYF
D gene: -; V gene: TRBV7-6; J gene: TRBJ1-2; clone size: -; CDR3 DNA: TGTGCCAGCAGCCAAGTCGGCGGACTTGGCTACACCTTC; CDR3 protein: CASSQVGGLGYTF
D gene: TRBD1; V gene: TRBV4-2; J gene: TRBJ1-5; clone size: -; CDR3 DNA: TGTGCCAGCAGCCGTACAGGGGGCGATAGCAATCAGCCCCAGCATTTT; CDR3 protein: CASSRTGGDSNQPQHF
D gene: -; V gene: TRBV6-5; J gene: TRBJ2-1; clone size: -; CDR3 DNA: TGTGCCAGCAGAAGATTACAAGTCGAAAATGAGCAGTTCTTC; CDR3 protein: CASRRLQVENEQFF
D gene: TRBD1; V gene: TRBV28; J gene: TRBJ1-2; clone size: -; CDR3 DNA: TGTGCCAGCAGTTCACCGACAGGGGGAAACTATGGCTACACCTTC; CDR3 protein: CASSSPTGGNYGYTF
D gene: TRBD1; V gene: TRBV29-1; J gene: TRBJ2-5; clone size: -; CDR3 DNA: TGCAGCGTCATGACAGGGTTTCGAGGGACCCAGTACTTC; CDR3 protein: CSVMTGFRGTQYF
D gene: -; V gene: TRBV3-1/TRBV3-2; J gene: TRBJ1-3; clone size: -; CDR3 DNA: TGTGCCAGCAGCCTTCTGAGCTCTGGAAACACCATATATTTT; CDR3 protein: CASSLLSSGNTIYF
D gene: -; V gene: TRBV6-5; J gene: TRBJ1-1; clone size: -; CDR3 DNA: TGTGCCAGTAGGGGGGGAACTGAAGCTTTCTTT; CDR3 protein: CASRGGTEAFF
D gene: TRBD1; V gene: TRBV4-1; J gene: TRBJ2-7; clone size: -; CDR3 DNA: TGCGCCAGCAGCCTGCACAGGGGATCCCCCTCCTACGAGCAGTACTTC; CDR3 protein: CASSLHRGSPSYEQYF
D gene: TRBD2; V gene: TRBV7-2; J gene: TRBJ2-7; clone size: once; CDR3 DNA: TGTGCCAGCGGCTACGGGGGGGCAAGCTCCTACGAGCAGTACTTC; CDR3 protein: CASGYGGASSYEQYF
D gene: TRBD2; V gene: TRBV2; J gene: TRBJ2-1; clone size: -; CDR3 DNA: TGTGCCAGCAGTGCGGGGGGGGAAAATGAGCAGTTCTTC; CDR3 protein: CASSAGGENEQFF
D gene: -; V gene: TRBV2; J gene: TRBJ1-3; clone size: -; CDR3 DNA: TGTGCCAGCAGTGAAAGGGGTGCGGGAAACACCATATATTTT; CDR3 protein: CASSERGAGNTIYF
D gene: -; V gene: TRBV19; J gene: TRBJ1-5; clone size: -; CDR3 DNA: TGTGCCAGTAGTATGCGCGGGGACCGAAGGGCCCAGCATTTT; CDR3 protein: CASSMRGDRRAQHF
D gene: -; V gene: TRBV20-1; J gene: TRBJ2-7; clone size: -; CDR3 DNA: TGCAGTGCTAGTTACTTCTCCGCGTCCTACGAGCAGTACTTC; CDR3 protein: CSASYFSASYEQYF
D gene: TRBD1; V gene: TRBV5-4; J gene: TRBJ1-3; clone size: -; CDR3 DNA: TGTGCCAGCAGCTCGGGACAGGAAGGTAGTCGAAACACCATATATTTT; CDR3 protein: CASSSGQEGSRNTIYF
D gene: TRBD1; V gene: TRBV19; J gene: TRBJ1-2; clone size: -; CDR3 DNA: TGTGCCAGTAGTTCGACAGGGGCGAACTATGGCTACACCTTC; CDR3 protein: CASSSTGANYGYTF
D gene: -; V gene: TRBV5-8; J gene: TRBJ1-1; clone size: -; CDR3 DNA: TGTGCCAGCAGCTTGGGCGCGGCGAACACTGAAGCTTTCTTT; CDR3 protein: CASSLGAANTEAFF
D gene: TRBD1; V gene: TRBV10-3; J gene: TRBJ2-7; clone size: once; CDR3 DNA: TGTGCCATCGGAGGACAGGGGGCTGCCGAGCAGTACTTC; CDR3 protein: CAIGGQGAAEQYF
D gene: -; V gene: TRBV7-9; J gene: TRBJ2-2; clone size: -; CDR3 DNA: TGTGCCAGCAGCCGAGCCCAACTAGTTTATTCGACCGGGGAGCTGTTTTTT; CDR3 protein: CASSRAQLVYSTGELFF
D gene: -; V gene: TRBV6-1; J gene: TRBJ1-6; clone size: -; CDR3 DNA: TGTGCCAGCAGTGAAGCGTTGGGCGCACCCCTCCACTTT; CDR3 protein: CASSEALGAPLHF
D gene: TRBD2; V gene: TRBV19; J gene: TRBJ2-3; clone size: -; CDR3 DNA: TGTGCCAGTAGTACCCAAGCGGGGGGGAAGGATACGCAGTATTTT; CDR3 protein: CASSTQAGGKDTQYF
D gene: -; V gene: TRBV7-3; J gene: TRBJ1-5; clone size: few; CDR3 DNA: TGTGCCAGCAGCCTGGGGCGCAGGCGGTATAGCAATCAGCCCCAGCATTTT; CDR3 protein: CASSLGRRRYSNQPQHF
D gene: -; V gene: TRBV5-5; J gene: TRBJ2-1; clone size: -; CDR3 DNA: TGTGCCAGCAGCTTTTGGGGGGACTCCTACAATGAGCAGTTCTTC; CDR3 protein: CASSFWGDSYNEQFF
D gene: -; V gene: TRBV5-1; J gene: TRBJ2-5; clone size: -; CDR3 DNA: TGCGCCAGCAGCCGAAACAGGGAAGCCGAGACCCAGTACTTC; CDR3 protein: CASSRNREAETQYF
D gene: TRBD1; V gene: TRBV6-6; J gene: TRBJ2-7; clone size: once; CDR3 DNA: TGTGCCAGCAGCCTCCGGGGACAGGGCTACGAGCAGTACTTC; CDR3 protein: CASSLRGQGYEQYF
D gene: -; V gene: TRBV18; J gene: TRBJ2-7; clone size: -; CDR3 DNA: TGTGCCAGCTCACCACGGCAGATCCTCTACGAGCAGTACTTC; CDR3 protein: CASSPRQILYEQYF
D gene: -; V gene: TRBV6-5; J gene: TRBJ1-1; clone size: -; CDR3 DNA: TGTGCCAGCAGCTCGAACACTGAAGCTTTCTTT; CDR3 protein: CASSSNTEAFF
D gene: -; V gene: TRBV6-5; J gene: TRBJ1-2; clone size: -; CDR3 DNA: -; CDR3 protein: CASSSSDRNYGYTF
D gene: TRBD1; V gene: TRBV6-5; J gene: TRBJ1-1; clone size: once; CDR3 DNA: TGTGCCAGCAGTTACTCGTGGACAGGGATCTCTGAAGCTTTCTTT; CDR3 protein: CASSYSWTGISEAFF
D gene: -; V gene: TRBV9; J gene: TRBJ1-2; clone size: -; CDR3 DNA: TGTGCCAGCAGCGTAGGAGCTAACTATGGCTACACCTTC; CDR3 protein: CASSVGANYGYTF
D gene: -; V gene: TRBV30; J gene: TRBJ1-2; clone size: -; CDR3 DNA: TGTGCCTGGAGTCTAAGGGCCGGAGGCGGCTACACCTTC; CDR3 protein: CAWSLRAGGGYTF
D gene: -; V gene: TRBV28; J gene: TRBJ2-7; clone size: -; CDR3 DNA: TGTGCCAGCTTTGACAGTTACTCCTACGAGCAGTACTTC; CDR3 protein: CASFDSYSYEQYF
D gene: -; V gene: TRBV6-5; J gene: TRBJ1-2; clone size: -; CDR3 DNA: TGTGCCAGCAGTTATGACTGGGGGCCCAGCCAAGATGGCTACACCTTC; CDR3 protein: CASSYDWGPSQDGYTF
D gene: -; V gene: TRBV19; J gene: TRBJ1-5; clone size: -; CDR3 DNA: TGTGCCAGTAGTATCTCAGGGGTGGTCAATCAGCCCCAGCATTTT; CDR3 protein: CASSISGVVNQPQHF
D gene: TRBD1; V gene: TRBV19; J gene: TRBJ1-1; clone size: -; CDR3 DNA: TGTGCCAGTAGTGATAAACCGGGACAGGGGCGAGCTTTCTTT; CDR3 protein: CASSDKPGQGRAFF
D gene: -; V gene: TRBV9; J gene: TRBJ1-6; clone size: few; CDR3 DNA: TGTGCCAGCAGCGCCCCAGGCTCCTATAATTCACCCCTCCACTTT; CDR3 protein: CASSAPGSYNSPLHF